The text below deals with one T cell receptor (beta chain). The sample comes from a study of control samples from healthy donors and cancer patients. Measured with immunoSEQ multiplex PCR; TCRdb has only the in-frame clones, and not every one. The repertoire holds some 80,000 clones, with roughly 91% as singletons. The trim removed 0 bases at V and 2 bases at J, leaving 6 bases unmatched. Germline assignment: CDR1 ENHRY and CDR2 SYGVKD. The CDR3 totals 17 residues. Material: blood. The receptor comes from a man aged 50-59 years in good health. The genes are TRBV10-3 and TRBJ2-4; 8 bases match TRBD1. In DNA form, the CDR3 reads TGTGCCATCAGTGAGTCCCAGGGGGCGCAGACCAAAAACATTCAGTACTTC. Its translation is CAISESQGAQTKNIQYF.